The next 5 T cell receptor beta chains were all read from a single sample in a study of human T cells and chemical hapten exposure. Using its own MiXCR run on the RACE reads, TCRdb lists one record per CDR3 protein. The sample contains some 400,000 distinct CDR3 sequences, more than 4.5% of which appear only once. Time point described: patch test 1, 2 weeks after DPC sensitization. This sample's treatment: therapeutic diphenylcyclopropenone sensitization with weekly scalp DPC. The sequenced sample was whole blood, obtained in connection with sensitization to the hapten diphenylcyclopropenone (DPC). Receptors were obtained from a woman aged 50 to 60 with alopecia areata. Some clones in this sample may be carry-over from other donors' samples.

This clonotype was found many times. The chain recombines TRBV12-3 or TRBV12-4 with TRBJ2-7; D remains ambiguous. This CDR3 is built from 14 residues. V lost 1 base to trimming and J lost 11 bases, with 18 bases between them. The CDR3 region is CASSLGQETRREYF. The CDR3 nucleotides read TGTGCCAGCAGTTTAGGGCAGGAAACGAGGCGCGAGTACTTC.

The J gene is TRBJ2-1, the V gene TRBV7-8; 7 nucleotides line up with TRBD2. CDR1 and CDR2 (germline): SGHVS, FQNEAQ. This CDR3 is 15 amino acids long. The V and J ends lost 1 base and 5 bases, in that order; junction bases with no gene match: 5. The CDR3 here is CASSLEAGPNNEQFF. The DNA of the CDR3 is TGTGCCAGCAGCTTAGAAGCGGGGCCTAACAATGAGCAGTTCTTC. Drawing the rest from reference TRBV7-8 and TRBJ2-1, the complete variable domain is GAGVSQSPRYKVAKRGQDVALRCDPISGHVSLFWYQQALGQGPEFLTYFQNEAQLDKSGLPSDRFFAERPEGSVSTLKIQRTQQEDSAVYLCASSLEAGPNNEQFFGPGTRLTVL.

This chain uses TRBV29-1 with TRBJ2-2, with 8 bases matching TRBD2. V shed 1 base, J shed 2 bases, and the junction held 6 bases outside the gene matches. CDR1 and CDR2 (germline): SQVTM, ANQGSEA. This CDR3 has 16 amino acids. The CDR3 DNA reads as TGCAGCGTTGAAGGGGGACTAGAAAGTAACACCGGGGAGCTGTTTTTT. Encoded protein: CSVEGGLESNTGELFF.

This clonotype was seen at least ten times. The chain uses TRBV12-3 or TRBV12-4 and TRBJ1-1; 7 bases agree with TRBD1. The CDR3 length is 13 residues. With 5 bases clipped from V and 4 bases from J, the junction kept 4 bases outside the gene matches. CDR3 sequence: CASSTRGFTEAFF. In DNA form, the CDR3 reads TGTGCCAGCAGTACCAGGGGGTTCACTGAAGCTTTCTTT.

This clonotype was recorded many times. The chain recombines TRBV27 with TRBJ2-7, with 9 bases aligning to TRBD1. This CDR3 contains 14 residues. J lost 6 bases, V lost 4 bases, and 7 bases had no gene match. CDR1 and CDR2 (germline): MNHEY, SMNVEV (reference sequence). The CDR3 here is CASSSRTGVGEQYF. CDR3 coding DNA: TGTGCCAGCAGTTCCCGGACAGGGGTAGGCGAGCAGTACTTC.